This TCR beta chain was sequenced during a study of blood T cell repertoires in COVID-19. Across the whole study: COVID-19 samples collected from the United States, Italy and Spain covered acute and convalescent phases. From T cells, B-cell-depleted T cells, or PBMCs came the material, which was cDNA or gDNA.

Original analysis: Amplifying reference gene primers gave estimates of nucleated cell counts. The assay was immunoSEQ multiplex PCR, and TCRdb's table has in-frame clones only and misses some. The V and J calls and the clone size are those of that table, but D and trimming were determined from the DNA. This sample has fewer than 250,000 clones; around 82% occur once, and the top ten carry around 4.7%. Trimming removed 3 bases at V and 6 bases at J, with 13 bases between. Per germline, CDR1 MNHEY and CDR2 SMNVEV (reference sequence). This CDR3 is built from 14 residues. The sequenced sample was peripheral blood. The sequence was collected from a woman aged 65 to 85 with acute or convalescent COVID-19. V usage is TRBV27 and J usage is TRBJ2-3, with a tentative D call TRBD1 (5 bases). The CDR3 DNA reads TGTGCCAGCAGTTTTCCAGGGAAGAGGGATACGCAGTATTTT. Translating gives CASSFPGKRDTQYF.